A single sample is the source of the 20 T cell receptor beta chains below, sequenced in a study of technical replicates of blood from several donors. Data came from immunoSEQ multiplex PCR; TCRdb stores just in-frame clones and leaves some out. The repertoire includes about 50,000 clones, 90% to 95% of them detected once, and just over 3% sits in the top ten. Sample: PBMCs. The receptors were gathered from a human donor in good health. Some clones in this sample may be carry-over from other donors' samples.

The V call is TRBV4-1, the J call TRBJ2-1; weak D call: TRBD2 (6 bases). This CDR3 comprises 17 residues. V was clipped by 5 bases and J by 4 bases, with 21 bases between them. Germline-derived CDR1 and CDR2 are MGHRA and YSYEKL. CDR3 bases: TGCGCCAGCAGCTATTTATTCGGGCTAGCGCCTTACAATGAGCAGTTCTTC. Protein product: CASSYLFGLAPYNEQFF.

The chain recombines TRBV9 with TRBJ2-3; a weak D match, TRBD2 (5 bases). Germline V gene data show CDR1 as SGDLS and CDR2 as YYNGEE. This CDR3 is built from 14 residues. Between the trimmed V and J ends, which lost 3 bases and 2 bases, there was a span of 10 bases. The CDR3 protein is CASSGDYLTDTQYF. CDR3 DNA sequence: TGTGCCAGCAGCGGCGACTACCTCACAGATACGCAGTATTTT. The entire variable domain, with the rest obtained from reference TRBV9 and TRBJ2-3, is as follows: DSGVTQTPKHLITATGQRVTLRCSPRSGDLSVYWYQQSLDQGLQFLIQYYNGEERAKGNILERFSAQQFPDLHSELNLSSLELGDSALYFCASSGDYLTDTQYFGPGTRLTVL.

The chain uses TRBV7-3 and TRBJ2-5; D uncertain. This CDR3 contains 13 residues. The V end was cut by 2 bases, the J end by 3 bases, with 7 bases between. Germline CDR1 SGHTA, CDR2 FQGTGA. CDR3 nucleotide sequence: TGTGCCAGCAGCTTATTTCGAGAAGAGACCCAGTACTTC. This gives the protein CASSLFREETQYF.

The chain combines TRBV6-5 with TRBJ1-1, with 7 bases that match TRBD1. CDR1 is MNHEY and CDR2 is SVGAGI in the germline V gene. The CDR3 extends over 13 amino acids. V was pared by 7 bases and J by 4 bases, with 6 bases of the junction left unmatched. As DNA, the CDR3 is TGTGCCAGCACCAGACAGGGAATCACTGAAGCTTTCTTT. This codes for CASTRQGITEAFF.

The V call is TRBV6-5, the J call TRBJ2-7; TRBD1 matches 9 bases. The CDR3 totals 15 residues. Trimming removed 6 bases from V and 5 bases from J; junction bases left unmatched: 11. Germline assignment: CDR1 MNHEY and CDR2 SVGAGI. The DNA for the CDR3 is TGTGCCAGCAGGCAACCGGGACAGGGAAACGACGAGCAGTACTTC. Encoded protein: CASRQPGQGNDEQYF.

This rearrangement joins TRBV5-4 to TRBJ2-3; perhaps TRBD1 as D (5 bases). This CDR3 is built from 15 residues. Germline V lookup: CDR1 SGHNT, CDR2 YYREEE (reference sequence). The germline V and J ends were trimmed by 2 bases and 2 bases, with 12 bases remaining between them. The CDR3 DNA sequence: TGTGCCAGCAGCTTAACGTGGGGCGACACAGATACGCAGTATTTT. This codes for CASSLTWGDTDTQYF.

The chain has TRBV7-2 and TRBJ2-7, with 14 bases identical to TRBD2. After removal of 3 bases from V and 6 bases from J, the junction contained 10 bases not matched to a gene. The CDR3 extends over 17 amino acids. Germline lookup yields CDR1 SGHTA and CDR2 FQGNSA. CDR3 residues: CASSFTGTSGGLGEQYF. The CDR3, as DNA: TGTGCCAGCAGCTTTACCGGGACTAGCGGGGGCCTTGGCGAGCAGTACTTC.

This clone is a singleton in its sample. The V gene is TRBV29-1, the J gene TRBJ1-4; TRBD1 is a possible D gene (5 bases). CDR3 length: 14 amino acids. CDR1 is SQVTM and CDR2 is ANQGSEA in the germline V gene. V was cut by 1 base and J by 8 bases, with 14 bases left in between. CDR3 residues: CSVEGTYPGEKLFF. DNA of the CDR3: TGCAGCGTTGAAGGGACATACCCGGGCGAAAAACTGTTTTTT.

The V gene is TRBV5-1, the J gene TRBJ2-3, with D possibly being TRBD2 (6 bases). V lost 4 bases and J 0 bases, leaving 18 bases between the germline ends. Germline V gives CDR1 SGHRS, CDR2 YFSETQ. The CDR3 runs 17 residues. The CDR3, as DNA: TGCGCCAGCAGCCCCACCGGGAGTGGGACTAGCACAGATACGCAGTATTTT. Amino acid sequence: CASSPTGSGTSTDTQYF.

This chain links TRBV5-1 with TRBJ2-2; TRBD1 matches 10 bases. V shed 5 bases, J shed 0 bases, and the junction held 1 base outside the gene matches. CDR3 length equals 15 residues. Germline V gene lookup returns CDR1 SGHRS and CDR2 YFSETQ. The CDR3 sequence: CASRGTGANTGELFF. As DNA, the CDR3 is TGCGCCAGCAGGGGGACAGGGGCGAACACCGGGGAGCTGTTTTTT. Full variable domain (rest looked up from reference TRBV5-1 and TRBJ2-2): KAGVTQTPRYLIKTRGQQVTLSCSPISGHRSVSWYQQTPGQGLQFLFEYFSETQRNKGNFPGRFSGRQFSNSRSEMNVSTLELGDSALYLCASRGTGANTGELFFGEGSRLTVL.

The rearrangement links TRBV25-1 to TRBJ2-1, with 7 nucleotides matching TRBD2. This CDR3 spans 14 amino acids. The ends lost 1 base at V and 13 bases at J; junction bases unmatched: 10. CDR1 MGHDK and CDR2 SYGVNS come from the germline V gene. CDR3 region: CASSESGTIDLQFF. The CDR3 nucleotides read TGTGCCAGCAGTGAATCGGGGACTATTGACCTACAGTTCTTC.

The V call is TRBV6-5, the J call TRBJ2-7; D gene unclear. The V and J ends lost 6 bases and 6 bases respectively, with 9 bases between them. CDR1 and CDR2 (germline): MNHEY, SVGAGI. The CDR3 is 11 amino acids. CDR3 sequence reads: CASRGSGEQYF. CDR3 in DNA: TGTGCCAGCAGAGGATCGGGCGAGCAGTACTTC.

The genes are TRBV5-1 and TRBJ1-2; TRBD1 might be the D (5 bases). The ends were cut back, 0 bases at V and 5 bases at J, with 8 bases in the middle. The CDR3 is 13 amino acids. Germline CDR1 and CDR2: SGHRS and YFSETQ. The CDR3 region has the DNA TGCGCCAGCAGCTTGGCCGGGGGGTATGGCTACACCTTC. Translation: CASSLAGGYGYTF.

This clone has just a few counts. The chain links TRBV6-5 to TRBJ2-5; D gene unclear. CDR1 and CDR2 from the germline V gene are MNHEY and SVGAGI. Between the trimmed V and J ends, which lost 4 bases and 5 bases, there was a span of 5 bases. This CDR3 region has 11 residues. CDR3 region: CASSSYETQYF. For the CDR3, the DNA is TGTGCCAGCAGTTCTTATGAGACCCAGTACTTC.

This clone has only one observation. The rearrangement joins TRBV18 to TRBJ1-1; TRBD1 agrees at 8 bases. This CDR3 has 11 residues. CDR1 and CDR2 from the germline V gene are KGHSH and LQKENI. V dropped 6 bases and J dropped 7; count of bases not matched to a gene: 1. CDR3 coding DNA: TGTGCCAGCTCGACAGGGGTTGAAGCTTTCTTT. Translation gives CASSTGVEAFF.

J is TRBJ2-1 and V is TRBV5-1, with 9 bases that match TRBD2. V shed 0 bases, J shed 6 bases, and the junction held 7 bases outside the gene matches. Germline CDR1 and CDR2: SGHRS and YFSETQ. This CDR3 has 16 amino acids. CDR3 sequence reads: CASSLDGLAGINEQFF. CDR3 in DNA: TGCGCCAGCAGCTTGGATGGGCTAGCGGGGATCAATGAGCAGTTCTTC.

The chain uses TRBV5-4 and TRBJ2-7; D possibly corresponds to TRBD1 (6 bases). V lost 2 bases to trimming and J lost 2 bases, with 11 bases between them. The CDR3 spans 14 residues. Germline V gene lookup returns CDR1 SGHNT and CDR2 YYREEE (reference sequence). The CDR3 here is CASSLMGQAYEQYF. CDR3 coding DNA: TGTGCCAGCAGCTTAATGGGACAAGCCTACGAGCAGTACTTC.

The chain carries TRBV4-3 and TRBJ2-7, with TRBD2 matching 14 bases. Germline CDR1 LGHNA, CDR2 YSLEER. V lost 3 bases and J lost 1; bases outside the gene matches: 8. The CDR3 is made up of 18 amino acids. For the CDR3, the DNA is TGCGCCAGCAGCCATCAGGGACTAGCGGGAGATGGTTCCTACGAGCAGTACTTC. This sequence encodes CASSHQGLAGDGSYEQYF.

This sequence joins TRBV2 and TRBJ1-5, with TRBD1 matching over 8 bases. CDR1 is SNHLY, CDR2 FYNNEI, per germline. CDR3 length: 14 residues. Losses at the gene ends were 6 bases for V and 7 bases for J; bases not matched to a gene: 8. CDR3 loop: CASSFGQGGQPQHF. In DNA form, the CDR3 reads TGTGCCAGCAGCTTCGGACAGGGAGGGCAGCCCCAGCATTTT.

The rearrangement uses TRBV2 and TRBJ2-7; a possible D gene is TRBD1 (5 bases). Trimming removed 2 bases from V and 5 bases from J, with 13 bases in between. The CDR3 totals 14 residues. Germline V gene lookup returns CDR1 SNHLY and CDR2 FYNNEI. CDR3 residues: CASSESRVVHEQYF. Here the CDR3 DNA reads TGTGCCAGCAGTGAATCCAGGGTAGTCCACGAGCAGTACTTC.